Sequencing of this T cell receptor beta chain was carried out in a study of blood T cell repertoires in COVID-19 (dated by TCRdb to the early 2020s). With respect to the entire study: Samples from collaborators originated in the United States, Italy and Spain and spanned both the acute and convalescent phases of COVID-19. The repertoires were released in a freely available public database meant as a resource for research on the immune response to SARS-CoV-2. Sample metadata almost always included a de-identified subject ID, COVID-19 status, age in years and sex. Where available, HLA class I and class II types were obtained from metadata supplied by the sample provider rather than from assay-based typing. The prospective study material was composed of cDNA or gDNA derived from T cells, B-cell-depleted T cells, or PBMCs. Samples were obtained from the ongoing ImmuneRACE study (first 160 participants) and from over 1,000 subjects provided by 6 global collaborators. Subjects who had been exposed to COVID-19, were actively infected with it, or had recovered from it provided the deeply sampled blood TCRbeta repertoires that made up the dataset.

Each collaborating institution followed its own protocols to collect whole blood in K2EDTA tubes. For TCRbeta analysis, collaborators shipped samples in one of three forms: frozen whole blood, isolated PBMCs, or DNA extracted from either of those sample types. TCRbeta CDR3 regions were amplified from genomic DNA using the immunoSEQ Assay, a bias-controlled multiplex PCR. As for the authors' bioinformatics: Within the assay, amplification of reference gene primers was used to estimate how many nucleated cells each sample contained. Sequence reads were collapsed and filtered to measure the absolute abundance of every unique TCRbeta CDR3 rearrangement. For each sample, productive Simpson clonality was calculated as the square root of Simpson's diversity index over productive rearrangements. The table comes from immuneACCESS by way of TCRdb, which keeps in-frame sequences with V and J called. Part of the clones is missing from these tables; in studies checked, under half for an unresolved V gene and the rest for unknown reasons. V and J calls and clone size are as listed in that table; D and trimming were resolved from the DNA. The sample table holds 40,000 to 50,000 clones, of which about nine tenths were seen once. The ten biggest clones cover 6.2% of the sample.

V is cut back by 6 bases and J by 2 bases, with 10 bases in the junction unmatched. Including cysteine and phenylalanine, the CDR3 has 15 amino acids. The entry retains the CDR3 DNA only, 45 bases that are in frame from base 1. According to the germline V gene, CDR1 reads ENHRY and CDR2 reads SYGVKD. Comment on this clone: The antigen this receptor binds is unknown. No base qualities exist here, and no much larger clone lies one base off it.

Broad study findings and their caveats: How much clinical and demographic metadata was included differed by source and by participant, and the metadata was provided uncurated.

The chain employs TRBV10-3 and TRBJ2-7, with TRBD2 matching 7 junction bases. The sequenced sample was peripheral blood. The sequence was collected from a human donor in a cohort sampled during active COVID-19. The CDR3 sequence is CAIRGGSLLPYEQYF. In nucleotides, the sequence is TGTGCCATCAGGGGGGGGAGTTTGCTCCCCTACGAGCAGTACTTC.